The present TCR beta chain was sequenced within a study of T-cell reconstitution after alpha-beta-depleted transplantation in children. General study findings and limits: Newly produced T cells mostly accounted for T-cell counts and diversity one year post-transplant. Elevated TCRbeta diversity at day 60 was traced, in some patients, to surviving recipient T cells and thymic progenitors.

Preparation of the TCRbeta library involved a method that used unique molecular identifiers. TCRdb independently ran MiXCR on the PCR reads; one entry per CDR3 protein. The table lists roughly 670,000 distinct CDR3 sequences, roughly 13% of them singletons. As to this clonotype: What it recognizes is unknown.

Per germline, CDR1 SNHLY and CDR2 FYNNEI. The CDR3 covers 13 residues. After removal of 11 bases from V and 7 bases from J, the junction contained 9 bases not matched to a gene. The rearrangement links TRBV2 to TRBJ2-2; 8 nucleotides align to TRBD1. The sample consisted of PBMCs, taken before TCRalphabeta/CD19-depleted stem cell transplant. The origin of this receptor is a girl aged 2-9 years with congenital amegakaryocytic thrombocytopenia, due to receive a stem cell transplant. The DNA for the CDR3 is TGTGCCTGGGCAGGGGGCTTAGACGGGGAGCTGTTTTTT. Its translation: CAWAGGLDGELFF. The full variable domain, in which reference TRBV2 and TRBJ2-2 provide the parts outside the CDR3, is EPEVTQTPSHQVTQMGQEVILRCVPISNHLYFYWYRQILGQKVEFLVSFYNNEISEKSEIFDDQFSVERPDGSNFTLKIRSTKLEDSAMYFCAWAGGLDGELFFGEGSRLTVL.